The 2 T cell receptor beta chains given below trace back to one sample, sequenced in a study of shared clonotypes between healthy human individuals. Here immunoSEQ multiplex PCR was the method, and the copy in TCRdb shows in-frame clones only, minus some. The sample records fewer than 600,000 clones, around three quarters being singletons. The sequencing sample was made of PBMCs. The source of these receptors is a woman aged 35 to 49 in good health. Some clones in this sample may be carry-over from other donors' samples.

This clone appeared once. CDR3: CASRSRLGSYTGELFF. Written as DNA, the CDR3 is TGTGCCAGCAGATCTCGACTAGGATCTTACACCGGGGAGCTGTTTTTT. The chain carries TRBV7-2 and TRBJ2-2; weak D call: TRBD2 (6 bases). CDR3 size: 16 residues. The V end was cut by 6 bases, the J end by 3 bases, with 17 bases between. Looked up from germline, CDR1 is SGHTA and CDR2 is FQGNSA.

The CDR3 loop reads CASSYSGARYF. The CDR3 DNA follows: TGTGCCAGCAGTTACTCTGGGGCGCGGTACTTC. The chain is built from TRBV6-5 and TRBJ2-5; weak D call: TRBD1 (5 bases). V dropped 0 bases and J dropped 13 bases, with 9 bases sitting between them. The V gene's germline CDR1 is MNHEY and CDR2 SVGAGI. CDR3 length equals 11 residues.